The T cell receptor beta chain described here comes from a study of cytomegalovirus exposure and HLA in healthy donors. For the study at large: Previous work identified roughly 120 million unique TCR beta sequences from around 200 million T cells.

Notes on the study in general: In a later analysis, an Asian-associated ancestry cluster reportedly showed fewer N-insertions than the roughly 700-donor mean. Later on, an analysis tied approximately 17,000 TCR beta sequences to HLA alleles at 0.05 false discovery rate.

Donors showed nominal health when sampled, although they likely had unrecorded immune exposures. For this clone: Its antigen is as yet unknown.

PCR employed 60 Vbeta and 13 Jbeta primers. Assay: immunoSEQ multiplex PCR; the TCRdb copy retains only in-frame clones and omits some. The sample shows around 150,000 clones, approximately 78% of them seen only once. The V segment lost 5 bases and the J segment 3 bases; nucleotides outside the gene matches: 9. The CDR3 has 15 residues. The germline CDR1 and CDR2 sequences are SGHRS and YFSETQ. The sample comprised PBMCs. The TCR was taken from a woman aged 40 to 50 in good health and CMV-seronegative. The V and J genes are TRBV5-1 and TRBJ2-3; 7 nucleotides agree with TRBD1. The DNA for the CDR3 is TGCGCCAGCAGGATCAGGGGGATGTCTACAGATACGCAGTATTTT. Its translation: CASRIRGMSTDTQYF.